Here is one T cell receptor (beta chain) with its context. The assay was immunoSEQ multiplex PCR, and TCRdb's table has in-frame clones only and misses some. Of over 350,000 clones listed, approximately 90% are singletons. These data originate in a study of blood T cell repertoires in COVID-19. Recruitment covered 20 to 25 US areas and drew participants whose ages spanned roughly 18 to 89 years. CDR1 and CDR2 from the germline V gene are MGHRA and YSYEKL. V was pared by 5 bases and J by 6 bases, with 12 bases of the junction left unmatched. The CDR3 consists of 16 residues. This clonotype was sampled from a woman between 50 and 59 years old who had recovered from COVID-19. The chain has TRBV4-1 and TRBJ2-1; 8 bases fit TRBD2. Specimen: PBMCs or T cells enriched from blood (not recorded which). The CDR3 sequence is CASSGRPGLDINEQFF. In nucleotides, the CDR3 is TGCGCCAGCAGCGGACGACCGGGACTAGATATCAATGAGCAGTTCTTC.